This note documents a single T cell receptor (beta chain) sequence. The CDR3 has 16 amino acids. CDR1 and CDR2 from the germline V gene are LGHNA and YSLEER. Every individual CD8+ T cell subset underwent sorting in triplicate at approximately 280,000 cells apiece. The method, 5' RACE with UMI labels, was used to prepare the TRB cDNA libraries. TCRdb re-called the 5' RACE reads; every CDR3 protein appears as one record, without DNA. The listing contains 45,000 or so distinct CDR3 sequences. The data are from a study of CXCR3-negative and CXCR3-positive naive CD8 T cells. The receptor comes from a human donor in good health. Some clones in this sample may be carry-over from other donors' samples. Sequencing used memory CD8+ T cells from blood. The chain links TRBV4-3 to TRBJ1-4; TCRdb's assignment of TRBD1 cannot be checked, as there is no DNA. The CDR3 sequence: CASSHEGAGTNEKLFF.